This passage covers 13 T cell receptor beta chains from one sample sequenced in a study of lymphopenia after photon versus proton radiotherapy. The method was immunoSEQ multiplex PCR; TCRdb's version includes in-frame clones alone and lacks a portion of them. The data show just over 40,000 clones, around 84% seen once. The material was peripheral blood, obtained from a patient treated with proton-based radiotherapy. Receptor source: a woman between 65 and 79 years old with pancreatic cancer. Some clones in this sample may be carry-over from other donors' samples.

V usage is TRBV28 and J usage is TRBJ1-5; D might be TRBD1 (5 bases). This CDR3 region has 15 residues. CDR1 and CDR2 from the germline V gene are MDHEN and SYDVKM. V shed 3 bases and J shed 2 bases, with 11 bases lying between them. The CDR3 spells CASSFGGRGNQPQHF. As DNA, the CDR3 is TGTGCCAGCAGTTTCGGGGGGAGAGGCAATCAGCCCCAGCATTTT.

The V and J genes are TRBV18 and TRBJ1-5, with TRBD1 matching over 7 bases. CDR1 is KGHSH and CDR2 is LQKENI in the germline V gene. V trimming: 3 bases; J trimming: 7 bases; junction bases outside the gene matches: 6. This CDR3 contains 14 residues. The CDR3 DNA reads as TGTGCCAGCTCACCCAACAGGGGAGGACAGCCCCAGCATTTT. It is translated as CASSPNRGGQPQHF. The full variable domain, with the rest looked up from reference TRBV18 and TRBJ1-5, is NAGVMQNPRHLVRRRGQEARLRCSPMKGHSHVYWYRQLPEEGLKFMVYLQKENIIDESGMPKERFSAEFPKEGPSILRIQQVVRGDSAAYFCASSPNRGGQPQHFGDGTRLSIL.

V gene TRBV7-2 combines with J gene TRBJ2-3; 16 bases fit TRBD2. The germline V gene encodes CDR1 SGHTA and CDR2 FQGNSA. J gave up 13 bases and V 4 bases, and 11 bases lay outside the gene matches. This CDR3 comprises 16 residues. The CDR3 sequence: CASSSRAGLAGGPEYF. In nucleotides, the CDR3 is TGTGCCAGCAGCTCCCGGGCGGGACTAGCGGGAGGGCCGGAGTATTTT.

The chain links TRBV28 to TRBJ2-7; 11 bases fit TRBD1. This CDR3 is built from 17 residues. Germline V CDR1 and CDR2: MDHEN, SYDVKM. V lost 1 base, J lost 4 bases, and 9 bases stayed unmatched. The CDR3 spells CASSLSIHRDRGYEQYF. The DNA of the CDR3 is TGTGCCAGCAGTTTATCCATCCACCGGGACAGGGGGTACGAGCAGTACTTC.

This clone was picked up one time. V usage is TRBV28 and J usage is TRBJ2-5; D not resolved. Germline lookup yields CDR1 MDHEN and CDR2 SYDVKM. V gave up 5 bases and J gave up 3 bases, with 16 bases separating them. The CDR3 runs 15 residues. The CDR3 loop is CASSPTGELKETQYF. In nucleotides, the CDR3 is TGTGCCAGCAGTCCTACTGGGGAATTGAAAGAGACCCAGTACTTC.

The rearrangement uses TRBV29-1 and TRBJ2-7; tentatively, D is TRBD1 (6 bases). The CDR3 totals 12 residues. Germline lookup yields CDR1 SQVTM and CDR2 ANQGSEA. V was cut by 6 bases and J by 3 bases, with 12 bases left in between. CDR3 amino acids: CSVTTGNYEQYF. As DNA, the CDR3 is TGCAGCGTAACTACAGGGAACTACGAGCAGTACTTC.

The chain employs TRBV18 and TRBJ2-2, with D uncertain. Trimming pared 4 bases from V and 1 base from J, leaving 7 bases between. Germline CDR1 is KGHSH and CDR2 is LQKENI. The CDR3 runs to 14 residues. The CDR3 is CASSLPGNTGELFF. In nucleotides, the CDR3 is TGTGCCAGCTCACTACCAGGGAACACCGGGGAGCTGTTTTTT.

This chain joins TRBV28 and TRBJ1-6; D perhaps matches TRBD1 (5 bases). Trimming took off 2 bases at V and 0 bases at J, with 11 bases between the two ends. CDR3 length equals 17 residues. Germline V gives CDR1 MDHEN, CDR2 SYDVKM. CDR3 loop: CASSLRQQSSYNSPLHF. CDR3 sequence (DNA): TGTGCCAGCAGTTTAAGACAGCAGAGCTCCTATAATTCACCCCTCCACTTT.

This chain connects TRBV28 to TRBJ1-1; a weak D match, TRBD1 (6 bases). Germline V gene sequence: CDR1 MDHEN, CDR2 SYDVKM. With 5 bases removed from V and 3 bases from J, the gap between germline ends came to 16 bases. The CDR3 runs to 15 residues. CDR3 in amino acids: CASSMMRGGDTEAFF. Written as DNA, the CDR3 is TGTGCCAGCAGTATGATGAGAGGGGGGGACACTGAAGCTTTCTTT.

A note on this clone: A read error may account for a junction end that differs from germline. The V call is TRBV19, the J call TRBJ1-2; 8 bases are shared with TRBD1. This CDR3 has 14 residues. CDR1 LNHDA and CDR2 SQIVND come from the germline V gene (reference sequence). CDR3 bases: TGTGCCAGTAGTACGACAGGGGACGTTGCTGGCTGCACCTTC. Amino acids: CASSTTGDVAGCTF.

The rearrangement links TRBV29-1 to TRBJ2-1; 8 positions match TRBD1. Trimming cost V 4 bases and J 10 bases; bases outside gene matches: 6. Germline CDR1 is SQVTM and CDR2 is ANQGSEA. The CDR3 sequence is 12 residues long. The CDR3 sequence: CSVGPRDREQFF. In DNA, the CDR3 is TGCAGCGTTGGGCCCCGGGACAGGGAGCAGTTCTTC.

The CDR3 spells CSVDKAGGAFF. DNA of the CDR3: TGCAGCGTTGATAAGGCAGGGGGTGCTTTCTTT. V usage is TRBV29-1 and J usage is TRBJ1-1; 7 bases are a match to TRBD1. The CDR3 extends over 11 amino acids. Germline V gene data show CDR1 as SQVTM and CDR2 as ANQGSEA. J was trimmed by 11 bases and V by 3 bases; bases with no gene match: 6.

The chain carries TRBV18 and TRBJ2-3; the D gene is possibly TRBD1 (6 bases). The CDR3 totals 18 residues. V was trimmed by 4 bases and J by 0 bases, leaving 20 bases between them. Germline loops: CDR1 KGHSH, CDR2 LQKENI. The DNA for the CDR3 is TGTGCCAGCTCACTAACGGGCCAGGGGACCACTAGCACAGATACGCAGTATTTT. It encodes CASSLTGQGTTSTDTQYF.